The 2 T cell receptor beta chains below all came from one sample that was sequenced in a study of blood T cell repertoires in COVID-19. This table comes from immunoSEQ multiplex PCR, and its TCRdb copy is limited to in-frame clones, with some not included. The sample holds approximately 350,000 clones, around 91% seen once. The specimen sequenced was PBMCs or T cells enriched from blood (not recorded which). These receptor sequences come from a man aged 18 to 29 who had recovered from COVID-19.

The CDR3 bases are TGTGCCAGCAGCCTCACAGTCGGAGTGACAGGGCATGGGCAGTATTTT. It codes for CASSLTVGVTGHGQYF. J is TRBJ2-3 and V is TRBV3-1 (or the pseudogene TRBV3-2); 7 nucleotides line up with TRBD1. The ends lost 4 bases at V and 11 bases at J; junction bases unmatched: 18. CDR1 and CDR2 (germline): LGHDT, YNNKEL (reference sequence). The length of the CDR3 is 16 residues.

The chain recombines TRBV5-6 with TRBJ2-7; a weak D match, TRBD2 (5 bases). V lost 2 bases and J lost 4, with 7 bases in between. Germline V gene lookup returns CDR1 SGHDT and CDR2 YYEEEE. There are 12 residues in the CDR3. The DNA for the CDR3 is TGTGCCAGCAGCTTCTCGGGGTACGAGCAGTACTTC. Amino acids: CASSFSGYEQYF.